Each of the 9 T cell receptor beta chains below was sequenced from the same sample in a study of early T cells in non-severe SARS-CoV-2 infection. MiXCR, run by TCRdb on the 5' RACE reads, gives a single entry per CDR3 protein. The sample carries just under 65,000 distinct CDR3 sequences, 5.5% to 7% recorded once. Source: whole blood, taken at baseline. These receptors were obtained from an adult who was a healthcare worker with PCR-confirmed SARS-CoV-2 infection or an uninfected control (not recorded which).

The table lists this clonotype with many counts. The V and J genes are TRBV14 and TRBJ2-6, with D possibly matching TRBD1 (6 bases). The germline gives CDR1 SGHDN, CDR2 FVKESK. The CDR3 contains 17 residues. V was clipped by 5 bases and J by 0 bases, with 14 bases between them. CDR3 residues: CASSTGQLISGANVLTF. The CDR3 DNA reads TGTGCCAGCAGCACAGGACAGCTTATCTCTGGGGCCAACGTCCTGACTTTC.

This clonotype appeared many times. This chain joins TRBV7-6 and TRBJ2-7, with a possible D match to TRBD1 (5 bases). V was cut by 5 bases and J by 1 base, with 9 bases left in between. Germline-derived CDR1 and CDR2 are SGHVS and FNYEAQ. The CDR3 contains 13 residues. The CDR3 DNA follows: TGTGCCAGCAGCCAGGACAATTCCTACGAGCAGTACTTC. Amino acid sequence: CASSQDNSYEQYF. The full variable domain, rest sourced from reference TRBV7-6 and TRBJ2-7, is GAGVSQSPRYKVTKRGQDVALRCDPISGHVSLYWYRQALGQGPEFLTYFNYEAQQDKSGLPNDRFSAERPEGSISTLTIQRTEQRDSAMYRCASSQDNSYEQYFGPGTRLTVT.

This clonotype was recorded many times. The genes are TRBV6-2 or TRBV6-3 and TRBJ2-5; 9 positions match TRBD1. This CDR3 has 15 residues. V lost 5 bases and J lost 1; bases outside the gene matches: 5. Germline CDR1 MNHEY, CDR2 SVGEGT. The CDR3 DNA follows: TGTGCCAGCAGTCCCCTGACAGGGGGCCAAGAGACCCAGTACTTC. Its protein product is CASSPLTGGQETQYF.

This clonotype has just a few counts. The chain couples TRBV18 to TRBJ1-1; D perhaps matches TRBD1 (5 bases). This CDR3 is 14 amino acids long. Germline lookup yields CDR1 KGHSH and CDR2 LQKENI. Trimming pared 1 base from V and 0 bases from J, leaving 6 bases between. The CDR3 DNA reads as TGTGCCAGCTCACCACAGGGGTTGAACACTGAAGCTTTCTTT. Translated, it gives CASSPQGLNTEAFF.

This clonotype came up many times. The rearrangement links TRBV5-5 to TRBJ2-1; the match to TRBD2 covers 8 bases. The CDR3 is made up of 15 amino acids. CDR1 and CDR2 (germline): SGHKS, YYEKEE (reference sequence). The V segment lost 2 bases and the J segment 7 bases; nucleotides outside the gene matches: 8. The CDR3 coding sequence is TGTGCCAGCAGCTTTGAGTTCAGCGGGAGTAATGAGCAGTTCTTC. Residues: CASSFEFSGSNEQFF. Complete variable domain (other parts from reference TRBV5-5 and TRBJ2-1): DAGVTQSPTHLIKTRGQQVTLRCSPISGHKSVSWYQQVLGQGPQFIFQYYEKEERGRGNFPDRFSARQFPNYSSELNVNALLLGDSALYLCASSFEFSGSNEQFFGPGTRLTVL.

CDR3 region: CASSYSILGGFYNEQFF. CDR3 coding DNA: TGTGCCAGCAGTTACTCGATTTTGGGGGGTTTCTACAATGAGCAGTTCTTC. V gene TRBV6-2 or TRBV6-3 combines with J gene TRBJ2-1, with D possibly matching TRBD2 (6 bases). Trimming took 0 bases from V and 3 from J, leaving 15 bases between them. CDR1 is MNHEY, CDR2 SVGEGT, per germline. This CDR3 is 17 amino acids long.

The chain joins TRBV4-3 to TRBJ2-5, with TRBD2 matching 8 bases. Germline V CDR1 and CDR2: LGHNA, YSLEER. V shed 5 bases, J shed 2 bases, and the junction held 13 bases outside the gene matches. The CDR3 has 17 amino acids. CDR3 in amino acids: CASSVRNDLAGQETQYF. CDR3 DNA sequence: TGCGCCAGCAGCGTAAGGAACGATTTAGCGGGGCAAGAGACCCAGTACTTC.

CDR3 in amino acids: CSARRLAGVYTQYF. The CDR3 coding sequence is TGCAGTGCTAGGCGGCTAGCGGGAGTTTATACGCAGTATTTT. The chain links TRBV20-1 to TRBJ2-3; the match to TRBD2 covers 10 bases. The CDR3 is 14 amino acids. Trimming cost V 3 bases and J 7 bases; bases outside gene matches: 7. The germline V gene encodes CDR1 DFQATT and CDR2 SNEGSKA (reference sequence).

V gene TRBV15 combines with J gene TRBJ2-3; D gene uncertain. Trimming left V 0 bases short and J 3 bases short, with 4 bases between. Germline lookup yields CDR1 LNHNV and CDR2 YYDKDF (reference sequence). The CDR3 length is 13 residues. This chain's CDR3 is CATSRDPTDTQYF. CDR3 nucleotides: TGTGCCACCAGCAGAGATCCGACAGATACGCAGTATTTT. The complete variable domain, with remaining parts taken from reference TRBV15 and TRBJ2-3, reads DAMVIQNPRYQVTQFGKPVTLSCSQTLNHNVMYWYQQKSSQAPKLLFHYYDKDFNNEADTPDNFQSRRPNTSFCFLDIRSPGLGDTAMYLCATSRDPTDTQYFGPGTRLTVL.